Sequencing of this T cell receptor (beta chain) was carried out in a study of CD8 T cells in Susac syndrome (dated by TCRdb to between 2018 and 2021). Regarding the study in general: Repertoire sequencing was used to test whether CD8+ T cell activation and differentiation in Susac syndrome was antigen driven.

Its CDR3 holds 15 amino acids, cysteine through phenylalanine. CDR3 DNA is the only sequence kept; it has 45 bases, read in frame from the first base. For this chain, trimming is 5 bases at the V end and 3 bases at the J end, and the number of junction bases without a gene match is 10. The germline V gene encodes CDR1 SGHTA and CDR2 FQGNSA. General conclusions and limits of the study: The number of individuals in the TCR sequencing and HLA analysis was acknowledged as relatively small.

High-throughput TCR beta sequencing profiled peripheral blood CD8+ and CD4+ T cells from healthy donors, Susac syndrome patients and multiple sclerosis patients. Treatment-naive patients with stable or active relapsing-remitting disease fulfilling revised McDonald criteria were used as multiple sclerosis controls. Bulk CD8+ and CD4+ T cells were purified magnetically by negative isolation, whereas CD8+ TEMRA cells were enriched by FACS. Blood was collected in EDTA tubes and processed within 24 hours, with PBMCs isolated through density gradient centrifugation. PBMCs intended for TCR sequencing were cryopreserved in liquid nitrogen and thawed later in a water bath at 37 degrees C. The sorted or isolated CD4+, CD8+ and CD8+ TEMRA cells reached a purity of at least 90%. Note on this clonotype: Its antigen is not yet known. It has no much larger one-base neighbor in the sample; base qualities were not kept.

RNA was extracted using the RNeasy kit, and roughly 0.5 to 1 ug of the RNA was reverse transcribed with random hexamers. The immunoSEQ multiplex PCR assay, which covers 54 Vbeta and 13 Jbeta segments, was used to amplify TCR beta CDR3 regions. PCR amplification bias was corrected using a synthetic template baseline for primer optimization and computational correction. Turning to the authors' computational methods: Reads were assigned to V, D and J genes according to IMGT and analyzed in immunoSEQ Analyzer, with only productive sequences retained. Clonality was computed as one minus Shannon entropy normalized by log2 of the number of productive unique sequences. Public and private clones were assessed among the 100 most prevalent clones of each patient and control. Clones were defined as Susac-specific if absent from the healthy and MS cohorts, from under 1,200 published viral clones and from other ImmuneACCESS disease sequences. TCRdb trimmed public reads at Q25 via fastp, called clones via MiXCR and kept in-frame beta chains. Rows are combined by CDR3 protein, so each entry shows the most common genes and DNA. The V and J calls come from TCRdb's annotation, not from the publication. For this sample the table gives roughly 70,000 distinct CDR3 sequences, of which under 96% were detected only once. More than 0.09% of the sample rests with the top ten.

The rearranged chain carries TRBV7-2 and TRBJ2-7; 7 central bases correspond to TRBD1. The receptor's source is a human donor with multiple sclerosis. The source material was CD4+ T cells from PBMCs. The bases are TGTGCCAGCAGCCGCCTTATGGCAGGGGGCTACGAGCAGTACTTC. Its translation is CASSRLMAGGYEQYF.